Listed below are T cell receptor beta chains from one sample, sequenced in a study of CD8 T cells in ankylosing spondylitis. TCRdb analysed the 5' RACE reads with MiXCR anew, one entry per CDR3 protein. The sample yields 300,000 to 350,000 distinct CDR3 sequences, around 20% seen once. Sequences were obtained from blood, either unsorted or a sorted T cell fraction (not recorded which). All receptors come from a female donor with ankylosing spondylitis or in good health (not recorded which). Each CDR3 is given with its conserved first and last residue. D genes are given only for firm matches. A row's size may be missing; if present it is once, few, many or a size class.

j_gene: TRBJ2-3; d_gene: .; abundance: .; v_gene: TRBV7-9; CDR3nt: TGTGCCAGCAGCTTAAGAGGGAGTCCCACAGATACGCAGTATTTT; CDR3aa: CASSLRGSPTDTQYF
j_gene: TRBJ2-7; d_gene: .; abundance: .; v_gene: TRBV7-9; CDR3nt: TGTGCCAGCAGCTTAGGAGCCCCCGCGAGCTCCTACGAGCAGTACTTC; CDR3aa: CASSLGAPASSYEQYF
j_gene: TRBJ2-7; d_gene: .; abundance: .; v_gene: TRBV9; CDR3nt: TGTGCCAGCAGCGTAGGAGCAGTCCACGAGCAGTACTTC; CDR3aa: CASSVGAVHEQYF
j_gene: TRBJ2-5; d_gene: TRBD2; abundance: .; v_gene: TRBV24-1; CDR3nt: TGTGCCACCAGTGCCGGGGGGGGACTAGCGGGAGTGGTAGGACAAGAGACCCAGTACTTC; CDR3aa: CATSAGGGLAGVVGQETQYF
j_gene: TRBJ2-2; d_gene: .; abundance: .; v_gene: TRBV6-1; CDR3nt: TGTGCCAGCAGTGACCCTTACACCGGGGAGCTGTTTTTT; CDR3aa: CASSDPYTGELFF
j_gene: TRBJ1-5; d_gene: .; abundance: few; v_gene: TRBV2; CDR3nt: TGTGCCAGCAATTTAGTGGGGGGTGATCAGCCCCAGCATTTT; CDR3aa: CASNLVGGDQPQHF
j_gene: TRBJ2-4; d_gene: TRBD2; abundance: few; v_gene: TRBV6-1; CDR3nt: TGTGCCAGCAGACCCGGACTAGCGGCCAACATTCAGTACTTC; CDR3aa: CASRPGLAANIQYF
j_gene: TRBJ2-2; d_gene: TRBD2; abundance: few; v_gene: TRBV29-1; CDR3nt: TGCAGCGTTGTAGCGGGAGGTATGCGGGAGCTGTTTTTT; CDR3aa: CSVVAGGMRELFF
j_gene: TRBJ2-6; d_gene: .; abundance: .; v_gene: TRBV10-3; CDR3nt: TGTGCCTCCCGGGACATCAGCTCTGGGGCCAACGTCCTGACTTTC; CDR3aa: CASRDISSGANVLTF
j_gene: TRBJ2-3; d_gene: .; abundance: .; v_gene: TRBV12-3/TRBV12-4; CDR3nt: TGTGCCAGCAGTTTGGGTCCACTTGGCACAGATACGCAGTATTTT; CDR3aa: CASSLGPLGTDTQYF
j_gene: TRBJ2-1; d_gene: TRBD2; abundance: .; v_gene: TRBV20-1; CDR3nt: TGCAGTGCCAGACTAGCGGGAGGGAGCAATGAGCAGTTCTTC; CDR3aa: CSARLAGGSNEQFF
j_gene: TRBJ2-1; d_gene: TRBD1; abundance: .; v_gene: TRBV2; CDR3nt: TGTGCCAGCAGTGAGGGTGACAGGGAGTACAATGAGCAGTTCTTC; CDR3aa: CASSEGDREYNEQFF
j_gene: TRBJ2-1; d_gene: TRBD2; abundance: many; v_gene: TRBV24-1; CDR3nt: TGTGCCACCAGTGAGCGAGCGGGAGCCTTCCTCGGTGAGCAGTTCTTC; CDR3aa: CATSERAGAFLGEQFF
j_gene: TRBJ2-3; d_gene: .; abundance: few; v_gene: TRBV5-1; CDR3nt: TGCGCCAGCAGCTTGGATGGGGGACTCAGGGCGGATACGCAGTATTTT; CDR3aa: CASSLDGGLRADTQYF
j_gene: TRBJ2-7; d_gene: .; abundance: .; v_gene: TRBV4-1; CDR3nt: TGCGCCAGCAGCCAAGTGAATCGGGGCCGAGAATCCTACGAGCAGTACTTC; CDR3aa: CASSQVNRGRESYEQYF
j_gene: TRBJ2-5; d_gene: .; abundance: .; v_gene: TRBV20-1; CDR3nt: TGCAGTGCTAGACCCCCGGGCAGACAAGAGACCCAGTACTTC; CDR3aa: CSARPPGRQETQYF
j_gene: TRBJ1-2; d_gene: .; abundance: .; v_gene: TRBV4-2; CDR3nt: TGTGCCAGCAGCCAAGGGACAGAACGTTATGGCTACACCTTC; CDR3aa: CASSQGTERYGYTF
j_gene: TRBJ2-7; d_gene: TRBD2; abundance: few; v_gene: TRBV2; CDR3nt: TGTGCCAGCCTAGGGACTAGGGTCGACGAGCAGTACTTC; CDR3aa: CASLGTRVDEQYF
j_gene: TRBJ2-5; d_gene: .; abundance: few; v_gene: TRBV24-1; CDR3nt: TGTGCCACCAGTGATTCACTATCGGGAGAGACCCAGTACTTC; CDR3aa: CATSDSLSGETQYF
j_gene: TRBJ2-3; d_gene: .; abundance: many; v_gene: TRBV7-6; CDR3nt: TGTGCCAGCAGCTCCCCTATCACAGATACGCAGTATTTT; CDR3aa: CASSSPITDTQYF
j_gene: TRBJ1-1; d_gene: .; abundance: .; v_gene: TRBV4-2; CDR3nt: TGTGCCAGCAGCCAAGAAGGAGGGAAGAACACTGAAGCTTTCTTT; CDR3aa: CASSQEGGKNTEAFF
j_gene: TRBJ2-7; d_gene: .; abundance: .; v_gene: TRBV28; CDR3nt: TGTGCCAGCAGACCGGGATCTACTCCCTACGAGCAGTACTTC; CDR3aa: CASRPGSTPYEQYF
j_gene: TRBJ1-2; d_gene: .; abundance: .; v_gene: TRBV11-3; CDR3nt: TGTGCCAGCAGCTTGCGGGGGGCCGTAGACTATGGCTACACCTTC; CDR3aa: CASSLRGAVDYGYTF
j_gene: TRBJ1-1; d_gene: .; abundance: .; v_gene: TRBV29-1; CDR3nt: TGCAGCGTCCTGACCGCCGTGAACACTGAAGCTTTCTTT; CDR3aa: CSVLTAVNTEAFF
j_gene: TRBJ2-7; d_gene: .; abundance: few; v_gene: TRBV12-3/TRBV12-4; CDR3nt: TGTGCCAGCAGTTTAAATGGGCAGTCATACGAGCAGTACTTC; CDR3aa: CASSLNGQSYEQYF
j_gene: TRBJ2-3; d_gene: .; abundance: few; v_gene: TRBV29-1; CDR3nt: TGCATCGACCAGGGGTTGAGCACAGATACGCAGTATTTT; CDR3aa: CIDQGLSTDTQYF
j_gene: TRBJ2-3; d_gene: .; abundance: .; v_gene: TRBV5-1; CDR3nt: TGCGCCAGCACCTCTGGAGGGCCTAACACAGATACGCAGTATTTT; CDR3aa: CASTSGGPNTDTQYF
j_gene: TRBJ2-3; d_gene: .; abundance: few; v_gene: TRBV7-2; CDR3nt: TGTGCCAGCAGCGGGACTTACACAGATACGCAGTATTTT; CDR3aa: CASSGTYTDTQYF
j_gene: TRBJ2-2; d_gene: .; abundance: .; v_gene: TRBV19; CDR3nt: TGTGCCAGCCTACGCCCACAGGGCCCGAACACCGGGGAGCTGTTTTTT; CDR3aa: CASLRPQGPNTGELFF
j_gene: TRBJ2-7; d_gene: TRBD2; abundance: few; v_gene: TRBV7-2; CDR3nt: TGTGCCAGCAGCTTAGTCCCTAGCGGTATCTACGAGCAGTACTTC; CDR3aa: CASSLVPSGIYEQYF
j_gene: TRBJ2-7; d_gene: TRBD1; abundance: .; v_gene: TRBV10-3; CDR3nt: TGTGCCATCAGCTGGACAGGCGCCTACGAGCAGTACTTC; CDR3aa: CAISWTGAYEQYF
j_gene: TRBJ2-1; d_gene: TRBD2; abundance: .; v_gene: TRBV29-1; CDR3nt: TGCAGCGTTGGGGCGAGACTAGCGGCTTACAATGAGCAGTTCTTC; CDR3aa: CSVGARLAAYNEQFF
j_gene: TRBJ1-2; d_gene: .; abundance: few; v_gene: TRBV7-9; CDR3nt: TGTGCCAGCAGCTTAGTGTATTCGGAGGCTGACTATGGCTACACCTTC; CDR3aa: CASSLVYSEADYGYTF
j_gene: TRBJ1-1; d_gene: .; abundance: few; v_gene: TRBV6-1; CDR3nt: TGTGCCAGCAGACCTTGGACAGACCTAAACACTGAAGCTTTCTTT; CDR3aa: CASRPWTDLNTEAFF
j_gene: TRBJ1-5; d_gene: TRBD1; abundance: .; v_gene: TRBV12-3/TRBV12-4; CDR3nt: TGTGCCAGCAGTAGCGGACAGGGCGGTTATCAGCCCCAGCATTTT; CDR3aa: CASSSGQGGYQPQHF
j_gene: TRBJ2-2; d_gene: .; abundance: .; v_gene: TRBV5-1; CDR3nt: TGCGCCAGCAGCCAGGGGACAAGTACGAACACCGGGGAGCTGTTTTTT; CDR3aa: CASSQGTSTNTGELFF
j_gene: TRBJ2-2; d_gene: TRBD2; abundance: .; v_gene: TRBV3-1; CDR3nt: TGTGCCAGCAGCCGAAACGGGGGGACCGGGGAGCTGTTTTTT; CDR3aa: CASSRNGGTGELFF
j_gene: TRBJ2-4; d_gene: .; abundance: .; v_gene: TRBV20-1; CDR3nt: TGCAGTGCTTGGGGCCGGCCGTCCAAAAACATTCAGTACTTC; CDR3aa: CSAWGRPSKNIQYF
j_gene: TRBJ2-3; d_gene: .; abundance: many; v_gene: TRBV5-4; CDR3nt: TGCGCCAGCAGCCCGGGCACAGATACGCAGTATTTT; CDR3aa: CASSPGTDTQYF
j_gene: TRBJ2-1; d_gene: TRBD2; abundance: .; v_gene: TRBV10-1; CDR3nt: TGCGCCAGCAGGAACCCTACGGGACTAGCGGGATATGAGCAGTTCTTC; CDR3aa: CASRNPTGLAGYEQFF
j_gene: TRBJ1-2; d_gene: TRBD1; abundance: few; v_gene: TRBV19; CDR3nt: TGTGCCAGTAGTATTGGGGACAGTAACTATGGCTACACCTTC; CDR3aa: CASSIGDSNYGYTF
j_gene: TRBJ2-5; d_gene: .; abundance: .; v_gene: TRBV10-3; CDR3nt: TGTGCCATCCGGGACGCCATTCAAGAGACCCAGTACTTC; CDR3aa: CAIRDAIQETQYF
j_gene: TRBJ2-1; d_gene: .; abundance: few; v_gene: TRBV20-1; CDR3nt: TGCAGTGCTTTGCAGAGGGGACACCTTGGAGAGCAGTTCTTC; CDR3aa: CSALQRGHLGEQFF
j_gene: TRBJ2-7; d_gene: TRBD2; abundance: .; v_gene: TRBV5-4; CDR3nt: TGTGCCAGCAGCTTGGAAAAGGGCAGCGGACTAGCGGGGACAGCCTACGAGCAGTACTTC; CDR3aa: CASSLEKGSGLAGTAYEQYF
j_gene: TRBJ2-7; d_gene: .; abundance: .; v_gene: TRBV7-2; CDR3nt: TGTGCCAGCAGCTTAGGCCAGGTTGGCTCCTACGAGCAGTACTTC; CDR3aa: CASSLGQVGSYEQYF
j_gene: TRBJ2-1; d_gene: TRBD2; abundance: .; v_gene: TRBV12-3/TRBV12-4; CDR3nt: TGTGCCAGCGAGTTCCTCTTAGCGGGAGTCGTTCGGGGTGAGCAGTTCTTC; CDR3aa: CASEFLLAGVVRGEQFF